This T cell receptor beta chain was observed in a study of T cells after yellow fever vaccination. Trimming removed 5 bases from V and 4 bases from J; junction bases left unmatched: 8. From germline, CDR1 is SEHNR and CDR2 FQNEAQ (reference sequence). CDR3 size: 15 residues. TCRdb recomputed calls from the 5' RACE reads with MiXCR, one row per CDR3 protein. The sample includes roughly 520,000 distinct CDR3 sequences, about a fifth seen only once; the top ten take about 16%. This clonotype showed up just a few times. The sample consisted of PBMCs, taken roughly 20 days after the first yellow fever vaccination. The sequence was collected from a man aged 18 to 30 who received the YFV17D yellow fever vaccine. This chain connects TRBV7-9 to TRBJ2-5, with TRBD2 matching 9 bases. Here the CDR3 reads CASSRGTSNTETQYF. DNA for the CDR3: TGTGCCAGCAGCCGGGGGACTAGCAACACAGAGACCCAGTACTTC.